This TCR beta chain came from a study of blood T cell repertoires in COVID-19. Trimming cost V 7 bases and J 6 bases, with 15 bases left between them. Germline V gives CDR1 MDHEN, CDR2 SYDVKM. This CDR3 spans 13 amino acids. Repertoires were generated with immunoSEQ multiplex PCR, while TCRdb's copy carries only in-frame clones and drops some. The repertoire consists of 150,000 to 200,000 clones, with around 84% occurring once and the leading ten covering 3% to 3.5%. The source of this sequence is a young woman who had been exposed to COVID-19. What was sequenced was PBMCs or T cells enriched from blood (not recorded which). V usage is TRBV28 and J usage is TRBJ1-2; possibly TRBD1 for D (6 bases). The CDR3 protein is CASTSDSHDGYTF. CDR3 nucleotides: TGTGCCAGCACGTCGGACAGTCACGATGGCTACACCTTC.